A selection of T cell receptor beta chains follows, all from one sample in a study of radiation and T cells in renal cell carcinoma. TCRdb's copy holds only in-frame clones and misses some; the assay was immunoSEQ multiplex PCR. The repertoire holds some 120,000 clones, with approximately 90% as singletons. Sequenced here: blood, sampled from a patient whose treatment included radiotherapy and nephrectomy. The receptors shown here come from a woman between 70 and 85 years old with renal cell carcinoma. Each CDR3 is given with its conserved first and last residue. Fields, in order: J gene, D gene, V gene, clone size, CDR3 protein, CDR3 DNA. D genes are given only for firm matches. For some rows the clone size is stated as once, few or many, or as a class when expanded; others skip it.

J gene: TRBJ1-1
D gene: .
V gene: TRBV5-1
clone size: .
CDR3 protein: CASSLMPLMNTEAFF
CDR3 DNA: TGCGCCAGCAGCTTGATGCCCCTCATGAACACTGAAGCTTTCTTT

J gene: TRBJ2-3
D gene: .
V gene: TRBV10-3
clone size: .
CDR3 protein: CAISESGGATDTQYF
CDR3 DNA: TGTGCCATCAGTGAGTCTGGAGGGGCCACAGATACGCAGTATTTT

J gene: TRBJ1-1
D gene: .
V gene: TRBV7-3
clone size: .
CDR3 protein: CASSSTGSWTEAFF
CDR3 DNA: TGTGCCAGCAGCTCCACAGGGTCTTGGACTGAAGCTTTCTTT

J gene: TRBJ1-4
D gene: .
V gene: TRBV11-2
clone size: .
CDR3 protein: CASSSGQPPYEKLFF
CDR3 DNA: TGTGCCAGCAGCTCCGGACAGCCGCCTTATGAAAAACTGTTTTTT

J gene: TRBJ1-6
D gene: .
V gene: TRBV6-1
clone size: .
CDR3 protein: CASSEDGIYNSPLHF
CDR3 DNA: TGTGCCAGCAGTGAAGACGGAATTTATAATTCACCCCTCCACTTT

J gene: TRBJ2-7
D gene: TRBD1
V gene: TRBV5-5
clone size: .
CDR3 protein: CASSPRPDRGHGEQYF
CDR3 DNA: TGTGCCAGCAGCCCCCGCCCGGACAGGGGGCACGGCGAGCAGTACTTC

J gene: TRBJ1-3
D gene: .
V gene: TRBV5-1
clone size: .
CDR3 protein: CASKGVNSGNTIYF
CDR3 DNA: TGCGCCAGCAAGGGGGTCAACTCTGGAAACACCATATATTTT

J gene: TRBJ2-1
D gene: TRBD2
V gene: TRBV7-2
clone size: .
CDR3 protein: CASSLTGTSGYNEQFF
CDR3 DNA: TGTGCCAGCAGCCTGACCGGGACTAGCGGATACAATGAGCAGTTCTTC

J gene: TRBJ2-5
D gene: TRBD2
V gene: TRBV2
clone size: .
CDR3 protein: CASSGLATKGKETQYF
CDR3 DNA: TGTGCCAGCAGTGGACTAGCAACGAAGGGAAAAGAGACCCAGTACTTC

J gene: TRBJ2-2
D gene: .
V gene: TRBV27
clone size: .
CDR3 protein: CASSKGLYTGELFF
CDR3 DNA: TGTGCCAGCAGTAAGGGGCTCTACACCGGGGAGCTGTTTTTT

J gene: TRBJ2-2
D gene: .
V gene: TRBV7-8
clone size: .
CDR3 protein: CASSLWGAQGTGELFF
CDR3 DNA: TGTGCCAGCAGCTTATGGGGGGCGCAGGGCACCGGGGAGCTGTTTTTT

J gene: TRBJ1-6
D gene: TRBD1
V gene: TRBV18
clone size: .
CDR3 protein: CASSPKTGGNSPLHF
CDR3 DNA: TGTGCCAGCTCACCTAAGACAGGGGGTAATTCACCCCTCCACTTT

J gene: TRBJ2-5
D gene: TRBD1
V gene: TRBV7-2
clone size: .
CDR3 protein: CASSRRNRGQETQYF
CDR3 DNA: TGTGCCAGCAGCCGTCGGAACAGGGGACAAGAGACCCAGTACTTC

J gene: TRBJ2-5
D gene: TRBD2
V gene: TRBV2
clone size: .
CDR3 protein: CASRSGLDGSETQYF
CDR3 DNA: TGTGCCAGCAGGAGCGGACTAGACGGGTCAGAGACCCAGTACTTC

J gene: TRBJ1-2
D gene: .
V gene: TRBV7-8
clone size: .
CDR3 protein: CASSLDGSGGANYGYTF
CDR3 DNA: TGTGCCAGCAGCTTAGATGGGTCTGGGGGGGCTAACTATGGCTACACCTTC

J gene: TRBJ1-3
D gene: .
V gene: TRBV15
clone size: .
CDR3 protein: CATSRDLTTSGNTIYF
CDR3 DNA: TGTGCCACCAGCAGAGATCTTACCACCTCTGGAAACACCATATATTTT

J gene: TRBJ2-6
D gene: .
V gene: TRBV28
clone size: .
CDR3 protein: CASGSLGYSGANVLTF
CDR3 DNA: TGTGCCAGCGGAAGCCTCGGCTACTCTGGGGCCAACGTCCTGACTTTC

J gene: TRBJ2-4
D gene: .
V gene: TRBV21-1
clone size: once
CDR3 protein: CASSALGPSSGKNIQYF
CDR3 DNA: TGTGCCAGCAGCGCCTTGGGTCCTTCTAGCGGCAAAAACATTCAGTACTTC

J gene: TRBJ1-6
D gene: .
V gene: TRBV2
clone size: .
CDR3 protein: CASSAARNSPLHF
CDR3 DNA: TGTGCCAGCAGTGCGGCGCGGAATTCACCCCTCCACTTT

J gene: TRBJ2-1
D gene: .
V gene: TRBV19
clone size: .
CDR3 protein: CASSWTSGNEQFF
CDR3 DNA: TGTGCCAGTAGTTGGACATCAGGCAATGAGCAGTTCTTC

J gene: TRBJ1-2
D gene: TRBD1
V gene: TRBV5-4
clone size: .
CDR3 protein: CASSQQGAGGYTF
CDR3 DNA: TGTGCCAGCAGCCAGCAGGGGGCGGGAGGCTACACCTTC

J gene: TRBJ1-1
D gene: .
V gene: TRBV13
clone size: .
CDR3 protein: CASSSVGRMNTEAFF
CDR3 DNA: TGTGCCAGCAGCTCTGTAGGACGGATGAACACTGAAGCTTTCTTT

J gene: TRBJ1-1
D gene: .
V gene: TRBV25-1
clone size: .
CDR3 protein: CASIGVGFGYTEAFF
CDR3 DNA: TGTGCCAGCATTGGGGTAGGCTTCGGGTACACTGAAGCTTTCTTT

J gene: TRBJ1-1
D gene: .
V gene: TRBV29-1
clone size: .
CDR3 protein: CSVAQYRDGTEAFF
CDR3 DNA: TGCAGCGTTGCCCAATACAGGGACGGGACTGAAGCTTTCTTT

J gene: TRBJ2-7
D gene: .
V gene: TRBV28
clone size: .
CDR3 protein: CASSLVEYEQYF
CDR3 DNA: TGTGCCAGCAGTTTAGTGGAGTACGAGCAGTACTTC

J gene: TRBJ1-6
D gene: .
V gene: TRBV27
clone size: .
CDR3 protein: CASSRGHRGSPLHF
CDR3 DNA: TGTGCCAGCAGCCGCGGACACCGGGGTTCACCCCTCCACTTT

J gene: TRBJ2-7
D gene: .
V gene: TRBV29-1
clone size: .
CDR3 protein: CSVLTGTDEQYF
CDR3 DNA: TGCAGCGTTCTGACAGGGACTGACGAGCAGTACTTC

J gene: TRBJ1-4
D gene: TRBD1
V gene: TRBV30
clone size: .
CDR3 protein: CAWSVPGQGSEKLFF
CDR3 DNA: TGTGCCTGGAGTGTCCCCGGACAGGGAAGCGAAAAACTGTTTTTT

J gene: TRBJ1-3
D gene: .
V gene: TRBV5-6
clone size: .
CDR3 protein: CASSLVGVSGNTIYF
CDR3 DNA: TGTGCCAGCAGCTTGGTCGGGGTCTCTGGAAACACCATATATTTT

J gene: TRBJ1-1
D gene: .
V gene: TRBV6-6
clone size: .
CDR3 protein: CASSYSIQGVEAFF
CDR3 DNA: TGTGCCAGCAGTTACTCGATTCAGGGTGTGGAAGCTTTCTTT

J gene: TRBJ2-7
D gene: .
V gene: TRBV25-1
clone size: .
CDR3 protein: CASSRGLPSEQYF
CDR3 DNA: TGTGCCAGCAGTCGCGGGTTGCCATCCGAGCAGTACTTC

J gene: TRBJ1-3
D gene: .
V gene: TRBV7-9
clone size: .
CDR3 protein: CASSLYGGTGNTIYF
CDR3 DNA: TGTGCCAGCAGCTTATATGGGGGTACCGGAAACACCATATATTTT

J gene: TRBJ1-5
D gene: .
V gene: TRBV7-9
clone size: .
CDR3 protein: CASSSEGDQPQHF
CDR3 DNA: TGTGCCAGCAGCTCGGAGGGAGATCAGCCCCAGCATTTT

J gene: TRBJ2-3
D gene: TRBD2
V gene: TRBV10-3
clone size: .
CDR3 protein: CAIRPGLAGDTQYF
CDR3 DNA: TGTGCCATCAGGCCGGGACTAGCAGGAGATACGCAGTATTTT

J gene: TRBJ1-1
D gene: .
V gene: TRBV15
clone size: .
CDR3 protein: CATSRAWGGDTEAFF
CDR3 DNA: TGTGCCACCAGCAGAGCCTGGGGGGGGGACACTGAAGCTTTCTTT

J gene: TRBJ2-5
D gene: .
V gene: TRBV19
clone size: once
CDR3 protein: CASSIVGGPRQETQYF
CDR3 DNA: TGTGCCAGTAGTATAGTCGGGGGGCCAAGACAAGAGACCCAGTACTTC

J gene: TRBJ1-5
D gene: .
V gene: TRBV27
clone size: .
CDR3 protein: CASSQQGLPSNQPQHF
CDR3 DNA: TGTGCCAGCAGTCAACAGGGCCTACCTTCTAATCAGCCCCAGCATTTT

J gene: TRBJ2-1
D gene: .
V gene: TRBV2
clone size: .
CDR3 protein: CASSPSSYNEQFF
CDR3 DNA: TGTGCCAGCAGCCCTAGCTCCTACAATGAGCAGTTCTTC

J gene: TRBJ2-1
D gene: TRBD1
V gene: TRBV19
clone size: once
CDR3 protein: CASSRQGQGYNEQFF
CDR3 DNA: TGTGCCAGTAGTCGTCAGGGACAGGGATACAATGAGCAGTTCTTC

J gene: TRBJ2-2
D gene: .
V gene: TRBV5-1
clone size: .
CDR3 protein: CASSLAVGRTGELFF
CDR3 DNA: TGCGCCAGCAGCTTGGCCGTGGGGCGCACCGGGGAGCTGTTTTTT

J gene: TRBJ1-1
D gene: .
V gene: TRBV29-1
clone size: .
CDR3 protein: CSPRRGGPGTEAFF
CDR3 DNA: TGCAGCCCTCGGAGGGGGGGGCCAGGCACTGAAGCTTTCTTT

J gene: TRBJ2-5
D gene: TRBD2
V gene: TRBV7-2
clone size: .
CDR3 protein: CASSSGLAGGRETQYF
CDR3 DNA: TGTGCCAGCAGCTCAGGACTAGCGGGGGGGCGGGAGACCCAGTACTTC

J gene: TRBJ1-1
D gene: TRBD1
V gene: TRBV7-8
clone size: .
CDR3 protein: CASSPPGGLGTEAFF
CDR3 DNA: TGTGCCAGCAGCCCCCCAGGGGGATTGGGCACTGAAGCTTTCTTT

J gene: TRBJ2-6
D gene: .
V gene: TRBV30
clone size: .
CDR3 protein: CAWRASGANVLTF
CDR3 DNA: TGTGCCTGGAGGGCCTCTGGGGCCAACGTCCTGACTTTC

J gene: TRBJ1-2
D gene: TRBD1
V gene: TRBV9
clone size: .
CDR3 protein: CASSARTGNGYTF
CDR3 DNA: TGTGCCAGCAGCGCCAGGACAGGAAATGGCTACACCTTC

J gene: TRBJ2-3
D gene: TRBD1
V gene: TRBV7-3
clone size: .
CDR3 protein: CASSLTGTGLDTQYF
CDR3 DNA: TGTGCCAGCAGCTTAACCGGGACAGGGCTAGATACGCAGTATTTT